The 4 T cell receptor beta chains listed next were all sequenced from one sample in a study of cytomegalovirus exposure and HLA in healthy donors. The primer mix had 60 Vbeta and 13 Jbeta primers. This table comes from immunoSEQ multiplex PCR, and its TCRdb copy is limited to in-frame clones, with some not included. The sample comprises about 110,000 clones, 74% of which are singletons, and around 4% rests with the top ten. Sequencing used PBMCs. These receptors were collected from a woman aged 40 to 50 in good health and CMV-seropositive.

The chain couples TRBV6-5 to TRBJ1-6, with a possible D match to TRBD1 (5 bases). The CDR3 is 14 residues long. Germline V CDR1 and CDR2: MNHEY, SVGAGI. V lost 0 bases and J 10 bases, leaving 10 bases between the germline ends. The CDR3, as DNA: TGTGCCAGCAGTTACTCGAAAAGGGGATCACCCCTCCACTTT. Its translation: CASSYSKRGSPLHF.

Only one count was recorded for this clone. The rearrangement joins TRBV21-1 to TRBJ2-7; the DNA was not used to check the table's D call, TRBD1. TRBV21-1 is designated a pseudogene. The CDR3 has 15 residues. The CDR3 DNA reads as TGTGCCAGCAGCAAAGACCCGGGACATTTCTACGAGCAGTACTTC. Residues: CASSKDPGHFYEQYF.

As DNA, the CDR3 is TGCAGCGTTCAGGGCAGGGGGTTAGAGACCCAGTACTTC. Translated, it gives CSVQGRGLETQYF. The rearrangement links TRBV29-1 to TRBJ2-5; 7 bases fit TRBD1. CDR3 length equals 13 residues. Germline CDR1 SQVTM, CDR2 ANQGSEA. V gave up 5 bases and J gave up 4 bases; unmatched junction bases: 7.

Only a few counts were recorded for this clone. The chain links TRBV19 to TRBJ1-2, with 7 bases matching TRBD1. CDR3 size: 14 residues. The germline CDR1 and CDR2 sequences are LNHDA and SQIVND (reference sequence). V was pared by 3 bases and J by 4 bases, with 5 bases of the junction left unmatched. In nucleotides, the CDR3 is TGTGCCAGTAGTATCGGGACAGTAACCTATGGCTACACCTTC. This gives the protein CASSIGTVTYGYTF.